This paragraph covers one T cell receptor (beta chain) sequence. This sample was included in a study of spatial heterogeneity in lung cancer. Study overall: Approximately two years after resection was the median timing of the follow-up PBMC samples, which were sequenced when available.

Time point indicated: blood at routine non-recurrence follow-up after resection. CDR1 GTSNPN and CDR2 SVGIG come from the germline V gene (reference sequence). V lost 0 bases, J lost 4 bases, and 7 bases lay in between. This CDR3 is built from 13 residues. TCRdb ran MiXCR on the 5' RACE reads and lists one entry per CDR3 protein. The table lists 110,000 or so distinct CDR3 sequences, about 10% of them singletons, with approximately 24% in the top ten. The TCR comes from a female donor with early-stage non-small cell lung cancer. Sequences were derived from PBMCs, sampled at follow-up. This sequence joins TRBV30 and TRBJ1-5; the D is unclear. The DNA for the CDR3 is TGTGCCTGGAGTGTACAGACAAATCAGCCCCAGCATTTT. It is translated as CAWSVQTNQPQHF.